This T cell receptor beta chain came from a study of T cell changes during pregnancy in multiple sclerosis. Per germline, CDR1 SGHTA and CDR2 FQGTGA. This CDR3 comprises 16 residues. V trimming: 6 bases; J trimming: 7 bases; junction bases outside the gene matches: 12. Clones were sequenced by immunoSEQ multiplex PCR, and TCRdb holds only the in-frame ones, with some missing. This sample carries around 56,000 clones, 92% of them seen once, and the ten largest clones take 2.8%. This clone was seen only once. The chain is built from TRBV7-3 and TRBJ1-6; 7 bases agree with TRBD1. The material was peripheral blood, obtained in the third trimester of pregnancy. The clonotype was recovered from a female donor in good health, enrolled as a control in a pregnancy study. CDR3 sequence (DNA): TGTGCCAGCAGTTTGGTCGGAGGGGGCGAAAATTCACCCCTCCACTTT. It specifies CASSLVGGGENSPLHF. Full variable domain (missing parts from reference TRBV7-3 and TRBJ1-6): GAGVSQTPSNKVTEKGKYVELRCDPISGHTALYWYRQSLGQGPEFLIYFQGTGAADDSGLPNDRFFAVRPEGSVSTLKIQRTERGDSAVYLCASSLVGGGENSPLHFGNGTRLTVT.